This TCR beta chain stems from a study of blood T cell repertoires in COVID-19 (dated by TCRdb to the early 2020s). Background on the whole study: Samples covering the acute and convalescent phases of COVID-19 were provided by collaborators in the United States, Italy and Spain. Subjects who had been exposed to COVID-19, were actively infected with it, or had recovered from it provided the deeply sampled blood TCRbeta repertoires that made up the dataset. The repertoires were released in a freely available public database intended as a resource for research on the immune response to SARS-CoV-2. The prospective study material was composed of cDNA or gDNA derived from T cells, B-cell-depleted T cells, or PBMCs. Samples were obtained from the ongoing ImmuneRACE study (first 160 participants) and from 1,000 to 1,500 subjects provided by 6 global collaborators. Where available, HLA class I and class II types were taken from metadata supplied by the sample provider and were not determined by assay-based typing. Sample metadata almost always included a de-identified subject ID, COVID-19 status, age in years and sex. Broad study findings and their caveats: The amount of clinical and demographic metadata varied by source and participant and was provided uncurated.

A word on this clone: What this receptor recognizes is not known. Base qualities are not provided; no much larger clone lies one nucleotide away.

The germline V gene (reference sequence) yields SGHNT for CDR1 and YYREEE for CDR2. V is trimmed back by 5 bases and J by 6 bases, and the junction contains 4 bases that no gene match accounts for. The CDR3 runs 12 amino acids, cysteine and phenylalanine included. The read is trimmed to its CDR3 DNA, 36 bases read in frame from base 1. TCRbeta CDR3 regions were amplified from genomic DNA by means of the immunoSEQ Assay, a bias-controlled multiplex PCR. The original methods were these. The number of nucleated cells in each sample was estimated by amplification of reference gene primers within the assay. Sequence reads were collapsed and filtered to measure the absolute abundance of every unique TCRbeta CDR3 rearrangement. For each sample, productive Simpson clonality was calculated as the square root of Simpson's diversity index over productive rearrangements. The source is immuneACCESS, and TCRdb retained only in-frame sequences with V and J called. Part of the clones is not carried over; for the studies checked, unresolved V genes explain less than half of this, and the remainder is unexplained. Clone size and V and J calls were adopted from that table, with D and trimming inferred from the DNA. The sample contains about 170,000 clones, approximately 89% of them found a single time. Of the sample, about 3.5% is held by the ten largest clones.

Collaborating institutions collected whole blood in K2EDTA tubes following their own protocols. For TCRbeta analysis, collaborator samples were shipped as frozen whole blood, as isolated PBMCs, or as DNA extracted from either sample type. The chain is assembled from TRBV5-4 and TRBJ2-7; 8 junctional bases match TRBD2. The sequencing input was peripheral blood. The sequence came from a man between 65 and 85 years old with acute or convalescent COVID-19. The CDR3 region reads CASRTGTSEQYF. The DNA sequence follows: TGTGCCAGCAGAACCGGGACTAGCGAGCAGTACTTC.